This T cell receptor (beta chain) derives from a study of post-analysis software for immune sequencing data. Study at large: Recorded disease courses covered relapsing-remitting, secondary progressive and progressive-relapsing multiple sclerosis. Some patients had no subtype annotation.

Broader study findings: Controls had lower frequencies than patients of a handful of TRBV segments, which included TRBV5-6, TRBV5-1 and TRBV20-1. Analysis by F measure revealed that same-batch samples clustered strongly together. Normalized Chao1 diversity in multiple sclerosis patients fell significantly below that of controls.

Prepared TCR beta cDNA libraries contained unique molecular identifiers. TCRdb fed the PCR reads into MiXCR, producing one record per CDR3 protein. The sample records hundreds of thousands of distinct CDR3 sequences, 53% being singletons. V lost 6 bases and J lost 0; bases outside the gene matches: 9. CDR3 length: 15 amino acids. Germline values: CDR1 DFQATT, CDR2 SNEGSKA (reference sequence). A remark on this clonotype: The antigen is undetermined.

The chain has TRBV20-1 and TRBJ2-7, with 9 bases aligning to TRBD1. The receptor comes from a girl aged 10 to 17 with multiple sclerosis. The sequencing input was blood. The CDR3 nucleotides are TGCAGTGCCCCCACAGGGGGCGGATTCTCCTACGAGCAGTACTTC. This encodes CSAPTGGGFSYEQYF.